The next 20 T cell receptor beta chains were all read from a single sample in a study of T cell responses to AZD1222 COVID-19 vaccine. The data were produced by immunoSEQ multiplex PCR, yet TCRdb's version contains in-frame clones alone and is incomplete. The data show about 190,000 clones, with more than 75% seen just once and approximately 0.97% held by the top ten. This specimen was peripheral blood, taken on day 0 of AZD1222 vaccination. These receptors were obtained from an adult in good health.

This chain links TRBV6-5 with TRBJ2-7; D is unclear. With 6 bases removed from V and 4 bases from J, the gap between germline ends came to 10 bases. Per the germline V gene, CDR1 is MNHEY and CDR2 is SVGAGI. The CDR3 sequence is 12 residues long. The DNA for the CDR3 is TGTGCCAGCAGGAGACTCGAATACGAGCAGTACTTC. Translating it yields CASRRLEYEQYF.

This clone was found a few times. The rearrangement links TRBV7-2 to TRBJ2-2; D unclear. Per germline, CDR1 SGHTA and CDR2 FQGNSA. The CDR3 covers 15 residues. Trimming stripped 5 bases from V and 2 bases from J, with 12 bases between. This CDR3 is CASSPKTFNTGELFF. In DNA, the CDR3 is TGTGCCAGCAGCCCAAAGACATTCAACACCGGGGAGCTGTTTTTT.

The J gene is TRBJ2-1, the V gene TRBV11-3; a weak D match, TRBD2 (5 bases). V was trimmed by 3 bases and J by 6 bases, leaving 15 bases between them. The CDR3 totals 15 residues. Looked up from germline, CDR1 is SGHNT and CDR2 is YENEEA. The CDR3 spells CASSFVATGLNEQFF. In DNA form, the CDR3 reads TGTGCCAGCAGCTTCGTAGCCACCGGACTCAATGAGCAGTTCTTC. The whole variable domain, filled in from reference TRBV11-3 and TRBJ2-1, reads EAGVVQSPRYKIIEKKQPVAFWCNPISGHNTLYWYLQNLGQGPELLIRYENEEAVDDSQLPKDRFSAERLKGVDSTLKIQPAELGDSAVYLCASSFVATGLNEQFFGPGTRLTVL.

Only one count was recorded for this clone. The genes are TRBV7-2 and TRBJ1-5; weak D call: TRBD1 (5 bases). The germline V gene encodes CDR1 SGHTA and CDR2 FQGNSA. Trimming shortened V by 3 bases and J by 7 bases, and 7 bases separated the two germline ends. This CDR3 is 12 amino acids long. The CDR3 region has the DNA TGTGCCAGCAGCTTTTCAGGGCAGCCCCAGCATTTT. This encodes CASSFSGQPQHF.

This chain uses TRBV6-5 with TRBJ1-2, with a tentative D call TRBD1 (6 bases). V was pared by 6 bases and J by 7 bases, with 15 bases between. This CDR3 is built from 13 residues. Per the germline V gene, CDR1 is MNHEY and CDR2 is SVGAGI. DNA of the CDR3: TGTGCCAGCAGACGCAGGGGTTATGGTGGCTACACCTTC. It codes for CASRRRGYGGYTF.

CDR3 DNA sequence: TGTGCCAGCCTGGAGGCTGCACATGGCTACACCTTC. Residues: CASLEAAHGYTF. The V call is TRBV2, the J call TRBJ1-2; D unclear. This CDR3 spans 12 amino acids. Looked up from germline, CDR1 is SNHLY and CDR2 is FYNNEI. Trimming removed 8 bases from V and 6 bases from J, with 13 bases in between.

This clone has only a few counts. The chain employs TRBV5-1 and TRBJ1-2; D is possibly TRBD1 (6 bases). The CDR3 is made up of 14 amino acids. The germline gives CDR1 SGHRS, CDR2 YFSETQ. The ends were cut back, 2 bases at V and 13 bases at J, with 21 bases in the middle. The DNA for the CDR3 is TGCGCCAGCAGCTTCAGGACAGCTGTTGGAACCTCCACCTTC. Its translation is CASSFRTAVGTSTF.

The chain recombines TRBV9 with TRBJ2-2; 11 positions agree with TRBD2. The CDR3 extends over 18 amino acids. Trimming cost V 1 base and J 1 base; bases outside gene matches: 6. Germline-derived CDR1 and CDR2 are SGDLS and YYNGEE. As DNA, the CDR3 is TGTGCCAGCAGCGTACTCTCCGGGACTAGCGGGAACACCGGGGAGCTGTTTTTT. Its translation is CASSVLSGTSGNTGELFF.

For the CDR3, the DNA is TGTGCCAGCAGCCCAAGACAGGGGATGAACACTGAAGCTTTCTTT. Amino acid sequence: CASSPRQGMNTEAFF. The chain recombines TRBV5-8 with TRBJ1-1; 8 bases are a match to TRBD1. The ends lost 4 bases at V and 0 bases at J; junction bases unmatched: 5. Germline loops: CDR1 SGHTS, CDR2 YDEGEE. CDR3 length equals 15 residues.

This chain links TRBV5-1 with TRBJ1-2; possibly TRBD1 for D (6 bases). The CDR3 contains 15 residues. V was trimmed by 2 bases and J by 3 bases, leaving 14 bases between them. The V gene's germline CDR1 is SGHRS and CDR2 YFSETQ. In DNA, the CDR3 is TGCGCCAGCAGCTTAACGACAGGTACGGACTATGGCTACACCTTC. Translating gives CASSLTTGTDYGYTF.

CDR3 DNA: TGCAGCGTCCGGGCAGGGGCTAATGAAAAACTGTTTTTT. Amino acids: CSVRAGANEKLFF. The chain is built from TRBV29-1 and TRBJ1-4; tentatively, D is TRBD1 (6 bases). The V end lost 6 bases, the J end lost 3 bases, and 11 bases lay between the germline ends. Germline lookup yields CDR1 SQVTM and CDR2 ANQGSEA. The CDR3 loop spans 13 amino acids.

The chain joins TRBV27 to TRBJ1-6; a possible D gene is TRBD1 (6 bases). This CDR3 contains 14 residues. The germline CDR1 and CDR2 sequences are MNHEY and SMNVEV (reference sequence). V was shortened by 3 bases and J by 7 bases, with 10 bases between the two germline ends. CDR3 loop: CASSFRGSNSPLHF. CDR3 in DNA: TGTGCCAGCAGTTTCAGGGGAAGCAATTCACCCCTCCACTTT.

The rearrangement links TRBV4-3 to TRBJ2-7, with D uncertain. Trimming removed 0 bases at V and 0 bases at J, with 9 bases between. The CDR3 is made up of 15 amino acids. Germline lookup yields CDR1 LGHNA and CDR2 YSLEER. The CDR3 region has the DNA TGCGCCAGCAGCCAAGATCGCCGGTCCTCCTACGAGCAGTACTTC. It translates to CASSQDRRSSYEQYF.

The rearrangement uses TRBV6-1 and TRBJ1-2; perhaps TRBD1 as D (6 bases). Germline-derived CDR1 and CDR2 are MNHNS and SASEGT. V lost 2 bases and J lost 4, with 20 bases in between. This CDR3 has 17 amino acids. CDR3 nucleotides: TGTGCCAGCAGTGAATTCCTTGGGGCAGGGGCCCTCTATGGCTACACCTTC. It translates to CASSEFLGAGALYGYTF.

The CDR3 coding sequence is TGTGCTAGTGCCTTAGCGGGGGGGTCCTACAATGAGCAGTTCTTC. Translated, it gives CASALAGGSYNEQFF. The chain has TRBV12-5 and TRBJ2-1, with 11 bases aligning to TRBD2. Germline-derived CDR1 and CDR2 are LGHNT and FRNRAP. The CDR3 is 15 residues long. Trimming cost V 7 bases and J 1 base; bases outside gene matches: 3.

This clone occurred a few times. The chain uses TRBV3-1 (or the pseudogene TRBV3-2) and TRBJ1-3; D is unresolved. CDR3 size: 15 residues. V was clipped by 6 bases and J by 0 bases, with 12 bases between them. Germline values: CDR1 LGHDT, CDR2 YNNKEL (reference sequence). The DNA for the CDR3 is TGTGCCAGCAGGAACGACGGGAGCTCTGGAAACACCATATATTTT. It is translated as CASRNDGSSGNTIYF.

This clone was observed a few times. CDR3 region: CASSSDMTFVEAFF. CDR3 nucleotide sequence: TGTGCCAGCAGTTCTGACATGACATTCGTTGAAGCTTTCTTT. The chain uses TRBV27 and TRBJ1-1; D is unresolved. This CDR3 comprises 14 residues. The V end lost 4 bases, the J end lost 7 bases, and 16 bases lay between the germline ends. Germline V gene lookup returns CDR1 MNHEY and CDR2 SMNVEV (reference sequence).

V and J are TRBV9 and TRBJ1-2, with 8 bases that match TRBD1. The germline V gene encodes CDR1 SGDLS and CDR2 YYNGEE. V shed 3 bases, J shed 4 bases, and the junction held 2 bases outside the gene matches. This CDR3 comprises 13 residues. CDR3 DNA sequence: TGTGCCAGCAGCGAGGGGACAGGCTATGGCTACACCTTC. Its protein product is CASSEGTGYGYTF.

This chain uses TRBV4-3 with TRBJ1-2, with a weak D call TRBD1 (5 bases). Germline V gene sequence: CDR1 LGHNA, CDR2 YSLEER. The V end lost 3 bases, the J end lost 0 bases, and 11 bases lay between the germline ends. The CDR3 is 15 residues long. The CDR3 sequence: CASSHPGLTNYGYTF. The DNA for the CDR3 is TGCGCCAGCAGCCACCCGGGACTCACTAACTATGGCTACACCTTC.

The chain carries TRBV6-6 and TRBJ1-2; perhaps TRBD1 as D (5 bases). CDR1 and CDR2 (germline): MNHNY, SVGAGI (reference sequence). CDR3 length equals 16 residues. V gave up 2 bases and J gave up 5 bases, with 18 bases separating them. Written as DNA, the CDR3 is TGTGCCAGCAGTTACGGTCTCGGGGAGGGACGATATGGCTACACCTTC. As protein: CASSYGLGEGRYGYTF.